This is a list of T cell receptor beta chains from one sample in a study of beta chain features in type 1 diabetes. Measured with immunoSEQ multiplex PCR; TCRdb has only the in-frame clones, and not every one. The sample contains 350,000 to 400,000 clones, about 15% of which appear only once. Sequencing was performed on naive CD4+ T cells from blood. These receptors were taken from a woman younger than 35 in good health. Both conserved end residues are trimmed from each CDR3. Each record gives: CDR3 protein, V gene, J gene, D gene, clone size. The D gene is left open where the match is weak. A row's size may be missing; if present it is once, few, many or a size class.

CDR3aa: ASSLGYLANEQY
v_gene: TRBV7-2
j_gene: TRBJ2-7
d_gene: NA
abundance: NA

CDR3aa: ASSYRRLQETQY
v_gene: TRBV6-5
j_gene: TRBJ2-5
d_gene: NA
abundance: NA

CDR3aa: ASRMGGRASYEQY
v_gene: TRBV6-5
j_gene: TRBJ2-7
d_gene: TRBD2
abundance: NA

CDR3aa: ASSLRLAGITDTQY
v_gene: TRBV7-2
j_gene: TRBJ2-3
d_gene: TRBD2
abundance: few

CDR3aa: ASSVGQGPNYGYT
v_gene: TRBV9
j_gene: TRBJ1-2
d_gene: TRBD1
abundance: few

CDR3aa: ASSSPTRSEAF
v_gene: TRBV7-2
j_gene: TRBJ1-1
d_gene: NA
abundance: few

CDR3aa: ASSVGGSDYYNEQF
v_gene: TRBV28
j_gene: TRBJ2-1
d_gene: NA
abundance: NA

CDR3aa: ASSLSTGEAF
v_gene: TRBV7-9
j_gene: TRBJ1-1
d_gene: NA
abundance: NA

CDR3aa: ASSSGTGSEGSTEAF
v_gene: TRBV28
j_gene: TRBJ1-1
d_gene: TRBD1
abundance: NA

CDR3aa: ASSLYQAGNEQF
v_gene: TRBV7-9
j_gene: TRBJ2-1
d_gene: NA
abundance: NA

CDR3aa: ASSSVGGWNTEAF
v_gene: TRBV7-9
j_gene: TRBJ1-1
d_gene: NA
abundance: few

CDR3aa: VGVTDRAQETQY
v_gene: TRBV19
j_gene: TRBJ2-5
d_gene: TRBD1
abundance: few

CDR3aa: ASSSGQQETQY
v_gene: TRBV7-2
j_gene: TRBJ2-5
d_gene: TRBD1
abundance: few

CDR3aa: ASSHPLAGASYEQY
v_gene: TRBV7-9
j_gene: TRBJ2-7
d_gene: TRBD2
abundance: NA

CDR3aa: ASSTTGAEQY
v_gene: TRBV5-1
j_gene: TRBJ2-7
d_gene: TRBD1
abundance: few

CDR3aa: ASSMTPQPQH
v_gene: TRBV19
j_gene: TRBJ1-5
d_gene: NA
abundance: NA

CDR3aa: AWRAGTGAQPQH
v_gene: TRBV30
j_gene: TRBJ1-5
d_gene: TRBD1
abundance: few

CDR3aa: ASSPPGVGSEQF
v_gene: TRBV18
j_gene: TRBJ2-1
d_gene: NA
abundance: NA

CDR3aa: ASSFRASGSGGNEQF
v_gene: TRBV7-9
j_gene: TRBJ2-1
d_gene: TRBD2
abundance: few

CDR3aa: ATSRGLAERELF
v_gene: TRBV15
j_gene: TRBJ2-2
d_gene: NA
abundance: NA

CDR3aa: ASSPRAVNTEAF
v_gene: TRBV19
j_gene: TRBJ1-1
d_gene: NA
abundance: NA

CDR3aa: ASSAALQGTGELF
v_gene: TRBV9
j_gene: TRBJ2-2
d_gene: TRBD1
abundance: few

CDR3aa: ASSSWTSRYDNEQF
v_gene: TRBV18
j_gene: TRBJ2-1
d_gene: TRBD2
abundance: NA

CDR3aa: ASSLMTGQETQY
v_gene: TRBV5-1
j_gene: TRBJ2-5
d_gene: NA
abundance: few

CDR3aa: ASRGGEAGANVLT
v_gene: TRBV6-1
j_gene: TRBJ2-6
d_gene: TRBD2
abundance: few

CDR3aa: SAVTGYEQY
v_gene: TRBV20-1
j_gene: NA
d_gene: NA
abundance: few

CDR3aa: ASKKQSGTRTGELF
v_gene: TRBV25-1
j_gene: TRBJ2-2
d_gene: NA
abundance: NA

CDR3aa: AWSLTSGRFRSTDTQY
v_gene: TRBV30
j_gene: TRBJ2-3
d_gene: TRBD2
abundance: few

CDR3aa: AWSVQGRGKQPQH
v_gene: TRBV30
j_gene: TRBJ1-5
d_gene: NA
abundance: NA

CDR3aa: ASCTGVDTDTQY
v_gene: TRBV28
j_gene: TRBJ2-3
d_gene: TRBD1
abundance: NA

CDR3aa: ASSLKRPVASTDTQY
v_gene: TRBV7-2
j_gene: TRBJ2-3
d_gene: NA
abundance: few